This T cell receptor beta chain was obtained from a study of T cells in Graves' hyperthyroidism and ophthalmopathy. This CDR3 contains 13 residues. The V gene lost 4 bases and the J gene lost 4 bases, with 11 bases spanning the gap. Looked up from germline, CDR1 is MDHEN and CDR2 is SYDVKM. The diagnostic basis comprised clinical symptoms, serum thyroxine and TRAb, thyroid ultrasound and orbital computed tomography. This clonotype was seen repeatedly, ten times or more. Amplified TCR beta CDR3 regions derived from RNA transcripts. When the TCR CDR3 underwent first-round RT-PCR, the HTBI primer set was used. TCRdb reprocessed the multiplex PCR reads via MiXCR and lists one record per CDR3 protein. Of 280,000 or so distinct CDR3 sequences listed, 20% to 25% are singletons.

The clonotype comes from a man in his forties or fifties with Graves' hyperthyroidism that later progressed to Graves' ophthalmopathy. The sequencing sample was made of blood. This chain connects TRBV28 to TRBJ2-7, with a tentative D call TRBD1 (6 bases). This CDR3 reads CASSSTQGYEQYF. The CDR3 nucleotides read TGTGCCAGCAGTTCAACCCAGGGGTACGAGCAGTACTTC. Full variable domain (remainder filled in from reference TRBV28 and TRBJ2-7): DVKVTQSSRYLVKRTGEKVFLECVQDMDHENMFWYRQDPGLGLRLIYFSYDVKMKEKGDIPEGYSVSREKKERFSLILESASTNQTSMYLCASSSTQGYEQYFGPGTRLTVT.